This TCR beta chain is drawn from a study of siplizumab effects on memory and regulatory T cells. Here immunoSEQ multiplex PCR was the method, and the copy in TCRdb shows in-frame clones only, minus some. Of 90,000 to 150,000 clones in the sample, about 93% are singletons; the top ten hold about 0.16%. Source material: non-Treg CD4+ T cells sorted from blood. The sequence was collected from a human donor in good health.

The CDR3 bases are TGTGCCAGCAGCTTAGCGGGGGATAATTCACCCCTCCACTTT. It is translated as CASSLAGDNSPLHF. V gene TRBV7-9 combines with J gene TRBJ1-6, with D tentatively TRBD1 (5 bases). This CDR3 comprises 14 residues. V shed 0 bases and J shed 5 bases, with 5 bases lying between them. CDR1 SEHNR and CDR2 FQNEAQ come from the germline V gene (reference sequence).